The 10 T cell receptor beta chains reported below all come from one sample, sequenced in a study of blood T cell repertoires in COVID-19. Sequencing was performed with immunoSEQ multiplex PCR; in TCRdb, only in-frame clones are kept and a portion is missing. The data show 140,000 to 150,000 clones, approximately 81% seen once. The sample taken for sequencing was peripheral blood. The receptors originated from a human donor in a cohort sampled during active COVID-19.

V gene TRBV5-4 combines with J gene TRBJ1-6, with 11 bases that match TRBD1. Germline CDR1 is SGHNT and CDR2 is YYREEE (reference sequence). The CDR3 has 17 amino acids. Losses at the gene ends were 3 bases for V and 8 bases for J; bases not matched to a gene: 10. The CDR3 DNA follows: TGTGCCAGCAGCTCTTGGGACAGGGGGGACCAGGATTCACCCCTCCACTTT. It codes for CASSSWDRGDQDSPLHF.

The genes are TRBV11-2 and TRBJ2-3, with D perhaps TRBD2 (6 bases). Germline CDR1 SGHAT, CDR2 FQNNGV. Trimming cost V 1 base and J 4 bases, with 6 bases left between them. The CDR3 loop spans 13 amino acids. The CDR3 nucleotides read TGTGCCAGCAGCTTAGCGGGAGCAGATACGCAGTATTTT. Residues: CASSLAGADTQYF.

This CDR3 reads CASSIQTMNTEAFF. CDR3 DNA sequence: TGTGCCAGCAGCATACAGACCATGAACACTGAAGCTTTCTTT. The V and J genes are TRBV2 and TRBJ1-1; D not resolved. Germline CDR1 is SNHLY and CDR2 is FYNNEI. This CDR3 has 14 amino acids. Trimming took 6 bases from V and 0 from J, leaving 11 bases between them.

The chain couples TRBV29-1 to TRBJ1-2; D is possibly TRBD1 (5 bases). Germline loops: CDR1 SQVTM, CDR2 ANQGSEA. The V gene lost 3 bases and the J gene lost 7 bases, with 15 bases spanning the gap. This CDR3 spans 13 amino acids. Here the CDR3 DNA reads TGCAGCGTTGATTTCGGGACTACGGGTGGCTACACCTTC. This sequence encodes CSVDFGTTGGYTF.

CDR3 coding DNA: TGTGCCAGTCGGGACACCCTACCCTCGAACACCGGGGAGCTGTTTTTT. Translating it yields CASRDTLPSNTGELFF. The rearrangement links TRBV19 to TRBJ2-2, with D perhaps TRBD1 (6 bases). CDR3 length: 16 amino acids. V was cut by 8 bases and J by 0 bases, with 16 bases left in between. Germline lookup yields CDR1 LNHDA and CDR2 SQIVND (reference sequence).

The chain combines TRBV5-1 with TRBJ2-3, with D possibly matching TRBD2 (5 bases). Looked up from germline, CDR1 is SGHRS and CDR2 is YFSETQ. V lost 4 bases and J lost 2, with 11 bases in between. This CDR3 region has 14 residues. The CDR3 reads CASSEGYTTDTQYF. CDR3 bases: TGCGCCAGCAGCGAGGGTTATACCACAGATACGCAGTATTTT. Based on the CDR3 plus reference TRBV5-1 and TRBJ2-3, the full variable domain is KAGVTQTPRYLIKTRGQQVTLSCSPISGHRSVSWYQQTPGQGLQFLFEYFSETQRNKGNFPGRFSGRQFSNSRSEMNVSTLELGDSALYLCASSEGYTTDTQYFGPGTRLTVL.

V gene TRBV5-5 combines with J gene TRBJ2-7; D may be TRBD2 (6 bases). The CDR3 extends over 16 amino acids. V shed 4 bases and J shed 1 base, with 18 bases lying between them. The germline V gene encodes CDR1 SGHKS and CDR2 YYEKEE (reference sequence). The CDR3 DNA is TGTGCCAGCAGCGCTGCTCCCGCGGGGTCTTCCTACGAGCAGTACTTC. Protein sequence: CASSAAPAGSSYEQYF.

This chain connects TRBV2 to TRBJ1-6, with 7 bases lining up with TRBD1. CDR1 and CDR2 (germline): SNHLY, FYNNEI. There are 14 residues in the CDR3. The J segment lost 9 bases and the V segment lost 7 bases, leaving 9 bases of the junction unmatched. The CDR3 spells CASNQGTVSSPLHF. CDR3 in DNA: TGTGCCAGCAACCAAGGGACAGTTTCTTCACCCCTCCACTTT.

This clone has just a few counts. The chain joins TRBV19 to TRBJ2-6; a possible D gene is TRBD2 (5 bases). V was clipped by 2 bases and J by 4 bases, with 24 bases between them. CDR3 size: 20 residues. Germline CDR1 is LNHDA and CDR2 is SQIVND (reference sequence). CDR3 DNA sequence: TGTGCCAGTAGTATATCGGGAACACTCCCGTCTCTTGACGGGGCCAACGTCCTGACTTTC. Translation gives CASSISGTLPSLDGANVLTF.

The gene calls are TRBV4-1 and TRBJ1-3; D ambiguous. The CDR3 sequence is 15 residues long. CDR1 and CDR2 from the germline V gene are MGHRA and YSYEKL. Trimming stripped 1 base from V and 0 bases from J, with 7 bases between. Here the CDR3 DNA reads TGCGCCAGCAGCCAAGCCCCGTTCTCTGGAAACACCATATATTTT. Its protein product is CASSQAPFSGNTIYF.